Below are 16 T cell receptor beta chains sequenced from a single sample in a study of T-cell memory formation after mild COVID-19. TCRdb re-derived calls from the 5' RACE reads in MiXCR, one entry per CDR3 protein. The sample carries more than 120,000 distinct CDR3 sequences, about 5.7% recorded once. The sequencing sample was made of PBMCs or a T cell subset sorted from them (not recorded which). These receptors were taken from an adult woman who had mild COVID-19 (a few samples of this study predate the infection). Cell type and time point are not known.

In this sample, this clonotype turned up a few times. The gene calls are TRBV2 and TRBJ2-5; 13 bases are a match to TRBD2. This CDR3 has 14 residues. V was pared by 4 bases and J by 4 bases, with 0 bases of the junction left unmatched. Per germline, CDR1 SNHLY and CDR2 FYNNEI. The chain's CDR3 is CASSGLAGGETQYF. In DNA, the CDR3 is TGTGCCAGCAGTGGACTAGCGGGGGGAGAGACCCAGTACTTC.

V and J are TRBV29-1 and TRBJ1-5, with a weak D call TRBD1 (5 bases). The CDR3 loop spans 14 amino acids. V was shortened by 4 bases and J by 4 bases, with 14 bases between the two germline ends. Germline V lookup: CDR1 SQVTM, CDR2 ANQGSEA. The CDR3 spells CSVVWGSGNQPQHF. DNA for the CDR3: TGCAGCGTTGTATGGGGGTCCGGGAATCAGCCCCAGCATTTT.

This clonotype has just a few counts. The V call is TRBV29-1, the J call TRBJ2-5; the D gene is possibly TRBD1 (6 bases). V was shortened by 4 bases and J by 13 bases, with 10 bases between the two germline ends. Germline values: CDR1 SQVTM, CDR2 ANQGSEA. This CDR3 has 9 residues. In DNA, the CDR3 is TGCAGCGTTGCAGGGGCGTTGTACTTC. Its protein is CSVAGALYF.

The rearrangement uses TRBV2 and TRBJ1-5, with TRBD1 as a possible D gene (6 bases). This CDR3 spans 12 amino acids. Trimming shortened V by 6 bases and J by 8 bases, and 11 bases separated the two germline ends. CDR1 SNHLY and CDR2 FYNNEI come from the germline V gene. This chain's CDR3 is CASRGGGKPQHF. The CDR3 coding sequence is TGTGCCAGCAGGGGAGGGGGAAAGCCCCAGCATTTT.

This clonotype occurred a few times. V is TRBV19 and J is TRBJ2-7; TRBD2 might be the D (6 bases). In germline, CDR1 is LNHDA, CDR2 SQIVND (reference sequence). This CDR3 region has 16 residues. Trimming removed 9 bases at V and 7 bases at J, with 28 bases between. The DNA of the CDR3 is TGTGCCAGCGCCTCGCTCGGGGGAAACGGAGGCGGGGAGCAGTACTTC. It yields the protein CASASLGGNGGGEQYF.

This clonotype was found many times. This sequence joins TRBV7-2 and TRBJ2-5, with D tentatively TRBD1 (6 bases). The germline V gene encodes CDR1 SGHTA and CDR2 FQGNSA. This CDR3 is built from 15 residues. V shed 5 bases and J shed 4 bases, with 17 bases lying between them. DNA for the CDR3: TGTGCCAGCAGCCCCGGACCCAAAGGGGGAGAGACCCAGTACTTC. This translates into CASSPGPKGGETQYF.

This clonotype was observed a few times. This sequence joins TRBV3-1 and TRBJ1-1; D unclear. Trimming took off 1 base at V and 8 bases at J, with 14 bases between the two ends. Germline loops: CDR1 LGHDT, CDR2 YNNKEL (reference sequence). This CDR3 has 14 amino acids. Here the CDR3 reads CASSQVGRLGEAFF. In DNA form, the CDR3 reads TGTGCCAGCAGCCAAGTAGGCCGGCTCGGAGAAGCTTTCTTT.

This clonotype was observed a few times. The CDR3: CSVSDRGNTEAFF. In DNA form, the CDR3 reads TGCAGCGTTTCCGACAGGGGGAACACTGAAGCTTTCTTT. The chain recombines TRBV29-1 with TRBJ1-1; TRBD1 agrees at 8 bases. Trimming at V came to 5 bases and at J to 1 base, leaving 3 bases not matched to a gene. The CDR3 is 13 residues long. The germline V gene encodes CDR1 SQVTM and CDR2 ANQGSEA. Drawing the rest from reference TRBV29-1 and TRBJ1-1, the complete variable domain is SAVISQKPSRDICQRGTSLTIQCQVDSQVTMMFWYRQQPGQSLTLIATANQGSEATYESGFVIDKFPISRPNLTFSTLTVSNMSPEDSSIYLCSVSDRGNTEAFFGQGTRLTVV.

This chain joins TRBV27 and TRBJ1-1; D perhaps matches TRBD1 (5 bases). CDR3 length equals 12 residues. V lost 6 bases and J 5 bases, leaving 10 bases between the germline ends. The germline CDR1 and CDR2 sequences are MNHEY and SMNVEV (reference sequence). The CDR3 DNA reads as TGTGCCAGCAGCCGTTGGGGGACTGAAGCTTTCTTT. Encoded protein: CASSRWGTEAFF.

At least ten counts were recorded for this clonotype. V is TRBV27 and J is TRBJ1-3; D remains unclear. Germline values: CDR1 MNHEY, CDR2 SMNVEV (reference sequence). Trimming removed 4 bases from V and 5 bases from J, with 9 bases in between. The CDR3 sequence is 13 residues long. For the CDR3, the DNA is TGTGCCAGCAGTTCTGTTGGGCGAAACACCATATATTTT. This codes for CASSSVGRNTIYF.

This clonotype was detected many times. J is TRBJ1-2 and V is TRBV4-2, with unresolved D. CDR1 LGHNA and CDR2 YNFKEQ come from the germline V gene. The CDR3 loop spans 15 amino acids. Deletions cut 1 base from V and 3 bases from J, with 12 bases between. DNA of the CDR3: TGTGCCAGCAGCCAAGGAGCCGGGGTGGACTATGGCTACACCTTC. This translates into CASSQGAGVDYGYTF.

The table lists this clonotype with a few counts. The rearrangement uses TRBV6-2 or TRBV6-3 and TRBJ2-6; D unclear. The CDR3 is 13 amino acids. Trimming shortened V by 9 bases and J by 2 bases, and 8 bases separated the two germline ends. CDR1 is MNHEY, CDR2 SVGEGT, per germline. The CDR3 protein is CASLKPGANVLTF. The CDR3 region has the DNA TGTGCCAGTTTAAAGCCTGGGGCCAACGTCCTGACTTTC.

The chain joins TRBV3-1 to TRBJ1-1; D possibly corresponds to TRBD1 (5 bases). Trimming left V 6 bases short and J 1 base short, with 12 bases between. The CDR3 has 14 amino acids. Germline V gene data show CDR1 as LGHDT and CDR2 as YNNKEL (reference sequence). In DNA form, the CDR3 reads TGTGCCAGCAGACAGTATGACAGGAACACTGAAGCTTTCTTT. Its translation: CASRQYDRNTEAFF.

The V call is TRBV6-2 or TRBV6-3, the J call TRBJ2-2, with 9 nucleotides matching TRBD1. This CDR3 has 17 residues. Germline values: CDR1 MNHEY, CDR2 SVGEGT. J gave up 6 bases and V 6 bases, and 14 bases lay outside the gene matches. The CDR3 DNA sequence: TGTGCCAGCAGAGAGCACCCACAGGGGGCCCACCCCGGGGAGCTGTTTTTT. It encodes CASREHPQGAHPGELFF.

This clonotype has just a few counts. The chain recombines TRBV30 with TRBJ1-4, with a tentative D call TRBD1 (6 bases). CDR1 is GTSNPN and CDR2 is SVGIG in the germline V gene (reference sequence). V was pared by 7 bases and J by 5 bases, with 17 bases between. The CDR3 loop spans 14 amino acids. The CDR3 reads CALSGGTRNEKLFF. The CDR3 DNA sequence: TGTGCCTTATCTGGGGGGACACGGAATGAAAAACTGTTTTTT.

The V call is TRBV6-6, the J call TRBJ1-3; no clear D gene. Per germline, CDR1 MNHNY and CDR2 SVGAGI (reference sequence). Trimming took 11 bases from V and 0 from J, leaving 8 bases between them. The CDR3 length is 12 residues. The chain's CDR3 is CASRSSGNTIYF. The CDR3 nucleotides read TGTGCCTCCCGGAGCTCTGGAAACACCATATATTTT.